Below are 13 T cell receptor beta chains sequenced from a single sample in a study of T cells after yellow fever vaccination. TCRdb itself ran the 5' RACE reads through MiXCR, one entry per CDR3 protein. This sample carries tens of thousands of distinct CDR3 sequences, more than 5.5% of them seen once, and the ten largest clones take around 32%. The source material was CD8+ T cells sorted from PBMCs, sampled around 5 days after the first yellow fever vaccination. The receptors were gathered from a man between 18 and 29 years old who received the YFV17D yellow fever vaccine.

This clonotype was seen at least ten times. The CDR3 loop reads CASSPLAGGYNEQFF. In DNA, the CDR3 is TGCGCCAGCAGCCCTCTAGCGGGGGGGTACAATGAGCAGTTCTTC. The chain links TRBV4-1 to TRBJ2-1, with TRBD2 matching 12 bases. The CDR3 loop spans 15 amino acids. Germline CDR1 MGHRA, CDR2 YSYEKL. J gave up 4 bases and V 4 bases, and 2 bases lay outside the gene matches.

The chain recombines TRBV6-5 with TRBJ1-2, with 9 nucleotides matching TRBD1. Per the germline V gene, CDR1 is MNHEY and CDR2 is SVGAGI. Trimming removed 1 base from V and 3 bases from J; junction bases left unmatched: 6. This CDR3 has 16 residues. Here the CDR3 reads CASSYWPGQGYYGYTF. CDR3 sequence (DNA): TGTGCCAGCAGTTACTGGCCGGGACAGGGCTACTATGGCTACACCTTC.

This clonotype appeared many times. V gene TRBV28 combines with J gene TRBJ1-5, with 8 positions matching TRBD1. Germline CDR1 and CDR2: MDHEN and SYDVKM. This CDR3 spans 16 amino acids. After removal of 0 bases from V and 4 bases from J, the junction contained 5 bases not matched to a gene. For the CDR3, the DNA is TGTGCCAGCAGTTTATGGACAGGGGAGATTAATCAGCCCCAGCATTTT. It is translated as CASSLWTGEINQPQHF.

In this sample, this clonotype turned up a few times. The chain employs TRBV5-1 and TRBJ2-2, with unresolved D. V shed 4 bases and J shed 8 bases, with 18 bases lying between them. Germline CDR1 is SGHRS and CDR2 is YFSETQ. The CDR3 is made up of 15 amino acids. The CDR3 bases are TGCGCCAGCAGCCCCGAACAGCCTAAGATAGGGGAGCTGTTTTTT. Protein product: CASSPEQPKIGELFF.

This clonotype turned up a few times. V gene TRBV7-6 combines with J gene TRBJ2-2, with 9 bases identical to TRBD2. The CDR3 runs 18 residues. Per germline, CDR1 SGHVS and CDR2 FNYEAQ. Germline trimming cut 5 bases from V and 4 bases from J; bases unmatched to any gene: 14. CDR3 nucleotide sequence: TGTGCCAGCAGCCGAGGGAGTGCGGGGGGGCGCGGCACCGGGGAGCTGTTTTTT. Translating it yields CASSRGSAGGRGTGELFF.

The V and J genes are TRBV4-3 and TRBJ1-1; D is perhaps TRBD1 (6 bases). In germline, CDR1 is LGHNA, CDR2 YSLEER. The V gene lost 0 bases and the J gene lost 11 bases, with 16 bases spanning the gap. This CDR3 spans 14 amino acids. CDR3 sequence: CASSQDRGRGQAFF. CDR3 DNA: TGCGCCAGCAGCCAAGACAGGGGACGGGGCCAGGCTTTCTTT.

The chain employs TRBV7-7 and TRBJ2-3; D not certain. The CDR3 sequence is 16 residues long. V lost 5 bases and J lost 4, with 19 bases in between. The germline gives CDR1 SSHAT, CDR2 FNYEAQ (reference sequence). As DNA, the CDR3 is TGTGCCAGCAGCCCCCATCCGGGCCCAATCCCAGATACGCAGTATTTT. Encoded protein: CASSPHPGPIPDTQYF.

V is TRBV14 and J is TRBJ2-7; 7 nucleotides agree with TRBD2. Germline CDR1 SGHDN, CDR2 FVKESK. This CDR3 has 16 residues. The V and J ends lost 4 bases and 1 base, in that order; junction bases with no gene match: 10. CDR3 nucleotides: TGTGCCAGCAGCCCGGCCCCCTGGGAGGGGTCCTACGAGCAGTACGTC. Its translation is CASSPAPWEGSYEQYV.

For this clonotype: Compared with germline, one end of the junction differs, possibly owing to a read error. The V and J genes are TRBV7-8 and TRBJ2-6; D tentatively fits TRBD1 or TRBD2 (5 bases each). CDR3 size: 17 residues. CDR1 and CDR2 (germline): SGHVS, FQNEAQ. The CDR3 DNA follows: TGTGCCAGCAGCCTCCAGAGGGGTAGCTCTGGGGCCAACGCCCTGACTTTC. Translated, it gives CASSLQRGSSGANALTF.

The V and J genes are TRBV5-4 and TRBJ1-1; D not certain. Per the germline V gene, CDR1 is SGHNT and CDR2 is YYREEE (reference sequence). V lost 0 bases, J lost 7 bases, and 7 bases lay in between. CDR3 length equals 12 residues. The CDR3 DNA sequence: TGTGCCAGCAGCTTGGGGCCAGGTGAAGCTTTCTTT. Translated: CASSLGPGEAFF. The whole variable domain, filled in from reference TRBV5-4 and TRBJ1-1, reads ETGVTQSPTHLIKTRGQQVTLRCSSQSGHNTVSWYQQALGQGPQFIFQYYREEENGRGNFPPRFSGLQFPNYSSELNVNALELDDSALYLCASSLGPGEAFFGQGTRLTVV.

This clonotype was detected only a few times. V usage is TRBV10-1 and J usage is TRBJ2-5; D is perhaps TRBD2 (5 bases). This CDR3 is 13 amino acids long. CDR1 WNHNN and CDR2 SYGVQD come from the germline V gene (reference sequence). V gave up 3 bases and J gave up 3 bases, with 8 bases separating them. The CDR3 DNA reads TGCGCCAGCAGTGAATCGGGGAAAGAGACCCAGTACTTC. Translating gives CASSESGKETQYF.

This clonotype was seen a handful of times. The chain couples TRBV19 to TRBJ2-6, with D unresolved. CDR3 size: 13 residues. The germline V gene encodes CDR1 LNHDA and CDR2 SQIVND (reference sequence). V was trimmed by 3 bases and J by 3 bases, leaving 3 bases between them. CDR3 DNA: TGTGCCAGTAGTATTGTTGGGGCCAACGTCCTGACTTTC. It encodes CASSIVGANVLTF.

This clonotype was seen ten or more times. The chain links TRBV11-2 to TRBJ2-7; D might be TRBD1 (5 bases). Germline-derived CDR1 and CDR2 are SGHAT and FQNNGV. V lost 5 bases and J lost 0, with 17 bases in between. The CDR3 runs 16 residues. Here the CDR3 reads CASSPAWGASSYEQYV. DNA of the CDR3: TGTGCCAGCAGCCCCGCGTGGGGCGCGAGCTCCTACGAGCAGTACGTC.